This T cell receptor beta chain was profiled in a study of blood T cell repertoires in COVID-19. The wider study: The cDNA or gDNA used as material had been derived from T cells, B-cell-depleted T cells, or PBMCs.

V was shortened by 4 bases and J by 4 bases, with 11 bases between the two germline ends. The CDR3 runs to 13 residues. The assay was immunoSEQ multiplex PCR, and TCRdb's table has in-frame clones only and misses some. Of 90,000 to 140,000 clones in the sample, less than 90% were seen once. The sequence derives from a man between 45 and 60 years old with acute or convalescent COVID-19. The chain combines TRBV12-3 or TRBV12-4 with TRBJ2-7, with a possible D match to TRBD1 (5 bases). The sequenced sample consisted of peripheral blood. The CDR3 here is CASSYLQAYEQYF. The CDR3 region has the DNA TGTGCCAGCAGTTATTTACAGGCGTACGAGCAGTACTTC.